A selection of T cell receptor beta chains follows, all from one sample in a study of blood T cell repertoires in COVID-19. Assay: immunoSEQ multiplex PCR; the TCRdb copy retains only in-frame clones and omits some. This sample has tens of thousands of clones, with approximately 88% found just once. The specimen was peripheral blood. These receptors were obtained from a man aged 45-60 years with acute or convalescent COVID-19. CDR3s leave out the opening cysteine and the closing phenylalanine or tryptophan. The order of the fields is V gene, CDR3 protein.

V: TRBV7-2
CDR3: ASSSTGEVAGTPGELF

V: TRBV24-1
CDR3: ATSEPLTGGSYNEQF

V: TRBV18
CDR3: ASSPTGDPYEQY

V: TRBV4-2
CDR3: ASSQDREYTEAF

V: TRBV20-1
CDR3: SASTSGSSYNEQF

V: TRBV19
CDR3: ASSIIGTGTGANVLT

V: TRBV5-1
CDR3: ASSYQTDPGANVLT

V: TRBV4-1
CDR3: ASSRDSPATLNYGYT

V: TRBV19
CDR3: ASRSVHGVSEQF

V: TRBV5-1
CDR3: ASSLLGTDNSPLH

V: TRBV7-3
CDR3: ASSSRTGSQPQH

V: TRBV6-2/TRBV6-3
CDR3: ASSYSRTGAIGYT

V: TRBV15
CDR3: ATSRLQGVGRVTQY

V: TRBV11-2
CDR3: ASIPIQTGWKDTQY

V: TRBV6-4
CDR3: ASQSDSYQPQH

V: TRBV2
CDR3: ASSNRGIVEKLF

V: TRBV18
CDR3: ASSPRLAGGQETQY

V: TRBV4-1
CDR3: ASSQNRDRGYEQY

V: TRBV6-2/TRBV6-3
CDR3: ASSPVGRSYNEQF

V: TRBV5-1
CDR3: ASSLWGMDYGYT

V: TRBV10-3
CDR3: AISESNLRGLDSGELF

V: TRBV6-2/TRBV6-3
CDR3: ASSYGAPRYNEQF

V: TRBV7-3
CDR3: ASSLRQGSNSPLH

V: TRBV27
CDR3: ASSARGGQTHGYT